This T cell receptor (beta chain) came from a study of blood T cells in healthy people across ages. Findings and caveats of the study: Per million T cells, the diversity of TCR beta decreased roughly linearly as age advanced. Naive and antigen-experienced cells were not separated, limiting conclusive comparison.

On this clonotype: Its antigen remains unidentified.

Each donor supplied around 10 milliliters of peripheral blood. Total RNA amounts of at least 5 micrograms were extracted per sample. A second PCR of roughly 7 to 11 cycles used a sample-barcoded 5' primer and a J-beta primer mix. TCRdb used MiXCR to reprocess the 5' RACE reads, holding one entry per CDR3 protein. The sample contains over 1,500,000 distinct CDR3 sequences, about 50% of which appear only once. Germline CDR1 is MNHNY and CDR2 is SVGAGI (reference sequence). The CDR3 is made up of 13 amino acids. The V segment lost 6 bases and the J segment 5 bases; nucleotides outside the gene matches: 5.

The chain joins TRBV6-6 to TRBJ2-3; TRBD2 matches 7 bases. Sequencing input: blood. This TCR came from a woman in her thirties or forties in good health. The DNA for the CDR3 is TGTGCCAGCAGGGGGGGGGTTGGAGATACGCAGTATTTT. This encodes CASRGGVGDTQYF.